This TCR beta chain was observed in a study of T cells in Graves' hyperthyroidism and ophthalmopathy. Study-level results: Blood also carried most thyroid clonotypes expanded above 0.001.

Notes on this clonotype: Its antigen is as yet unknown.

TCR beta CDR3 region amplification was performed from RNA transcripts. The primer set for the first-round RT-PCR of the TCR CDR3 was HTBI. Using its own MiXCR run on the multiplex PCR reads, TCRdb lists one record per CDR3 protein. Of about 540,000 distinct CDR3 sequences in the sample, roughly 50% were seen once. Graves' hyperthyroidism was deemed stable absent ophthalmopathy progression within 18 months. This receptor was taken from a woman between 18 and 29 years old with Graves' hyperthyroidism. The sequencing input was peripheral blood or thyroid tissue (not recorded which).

CDR3: CASSFGLTNEQYF. CDR3 coding DNA: TGTGCCAGCAGTTTCGGGCTCACCAACGAGCAGTACTTC. This chain connects TRBV12-3 or TRBV12-4 to TRBJ2-7; no reliable D call. V gave up 3 bases and J gave up 5 bases, with 11 bases separating them. This CDR3 is 13 amino acids long.